This TCR beta chain emerged from a study of blood T cells in healthy people across ages (dated by TCRdb to between 2014 and 2017). Regarding the research as a whole: In model experiments, roughly one uniquely barcoded TCR beta cDNA molecule per two T cells was captured by template switching. To track age-related changes in TCR beta repertoire diversity, the study relied on deep sequencing normalized with unique cDNA molecular identifiers. Four age groups were formed from the donors: young (average around 15 years), middle-aged (approximately 39), aged (around 62) and long-lived (around 82). Donors of different ages were randomly distributed across sequencing lanes to avoid experimental bias. Two additional independent replicas of 1 million unique cDNA reads from the same blood draw were analyzed for two donors (one aged 18 to 30 and one aged 80 or older).

The 39 donors, aged roughly 6 to 95 years, were systemically healthy Caucasian individuals from Russia. Each donor gave ten milliliters of peripheral blood, drawn into EDTA-treated Vacutainer tubes. Ficoll-Paque density-gradient centrifugation was used to isolate PBMCs, with at least 6 million per sample. Total RNA was extracted from PBMCs with Trizol reagent, with at least 6 micrograms obtained per sample. For every donor, flow cytometry on a PBMC aliquot measured the percentage of naive CD45RAhigh/CD27high T cells. Comment on this clonotype: What this receptor recognizes is not known. No much larger clone exists at a distance of one base, and base qualities are not known.

The CDR1 and CDR2 encoded by the germline V gene are LGHNA and YNFKEQ. Between the V and J ends, shortened by 4 bases and 2 bases respectively, the junction contains 13 bases. Including cysteine and phenylalanine, the CDR3 has 15 amino acids. Only CDR3 DNA remains: 45 bases, in frame from the first base. The research as a whole found: Conclusive comparison of naive and antigen-experienced compartments was prevented by the profiling of bulk unsorted PBMCs. Estimates of total diversity based on one million sequenced T cells were considered lower bounds and underestimates. Donor CMV infection status was unknown, potentially confounding age-related changes in expanded clonotypes. Observed TCR beta diversity per million T cells fell roughly linearly with age, and a significant reduction was already apparent by age approximately 40. Compared with the aged group, more naive CD4+ T cells, fewer expanded clones and increased TCR diversity were shown by the long-lived group, suggesting age selection. Observed TCR beta diversity correlated strongly with the percentage of naive T cells measured by flow cytometry.

The library was generated by 5' RACE. Sequencing relied on an Illumina HiSeq 2500. The second PCR ran for roughly 6 to 11 cycles and used a J-beta primer mix along with a sample-barcoded 5' primer. A template-switch 5' adaptor carrying 12 random nucleotides introduced a unique molecular identifier onto each TCR beta cDNA molecule. At least 2.5 million CDR3-containing paired-end reads were obtained from each sample. The Mint cDNA synthesis kit, primed by a TRBC-specific oligonucleotide, was used to synthesize first-strand cDNA from all RNA. All cDNA was treated with uracil-DNA glycosylase and then went through a first 18-cycle PCR with the universal primers M1SS and BC2_uni_R. The source study handled its data this way. Each sample was normalized by randomly selecting 1 million high-quality reads, each carrying a distinct molecular identifier. Reads sharing molecular identifiers were discarded rather than binned into consensus sequences. MiTCR, run with a Q25 quality threshold and the strictest error-elimination algorithm, handled CDR3 identification, clonotype clustering and error correction. A nonparametric unseen species model with Euler transformation was used to estimate a lower bound on total TCR beta diversity. The raw public data were reprocessed by TCRdb itself: fastp quality trimming at Q25, MiXCR clonotype calling, in-frame beta chains only. Rows are combined by CDR3 protein, so each entry shows the most common genes and DNA. TCRdb assigned the V and J calls; the authors' analysis was not used. Across this sample there are around 900,000 distinct CDR3 sequences, with approximately 50% seen only once. 20% to 25% of the sample rests with the top ten.

This chain joins TRBV4-2 to TRBJ2-3, with the D gene not clear enough to name. The sequence came from a woman aged 55-69 years in good health. The sequencing input was blood. DNA sequence: TGTGCCAGCAGCCGGGGTGTGGAGCCCACAGATACGCAGTATTTT. Translated, this gives CASSRGVEPTDTQYF.